The 32 T cell receptor beta chains below all came from one sample that was sequenced in a study of cytomegalovirus exposure and HLA in healthy donors. Vbeta (60) and Jbeta (13) primers were used in the PCR. Produced via immunoSEQ multiplex PCR; TCRdb's table is partial and in-frame only. The repertoire has 220,000 or so clones, roughly 80% of them found once; the top ten carry 1.7%. Source material: PBMCs. The receptor source for this set is a middle-aged man in good health and CMV-seronegative.

The sample holds one count of this clone. The CDR3 DNA reads TGCGCCAGCAGCCCCCGTATAGCGGGAGGGGCCTACAATGAGCAGTTCTTC. Amino acid sequence: CASSPRIAGGAYNEQFF. The V call is TRBV5-1, the J call TRBJ2-1; TRBD2 matches at 11 bases. Germline V gene data show CDR1 as SGHRS and CDR2 as YFSETQ. V was pared by 4 bases and J by 2 bases, with 8 bases of the junction left unmatched. The CDR3 is 17 amino acids.

The genes are TRBV7-9 and TRBJ2-7; tentatively, D is TRBD1 (6 bases). Germline CDR1 is SEHNR and CDR2 is FQNEAQ (reference sequence). Trimming removed 4 bases from V and 9 bases from J, with 19 bases in between. The CDR3 covers 14 residues. The CDR3 here is CASSYDPLQGMQYF. The CDR3 coding sequence is TGTGCCAGCAGCTACGACCCCTTACAGGGTATGCAGTACTTC.

This chain uses TRBV29-1 with TRBJ1-1, with D unclear. The CDR3 length is 11 residues. Germline V gene data show CDR1 as SQVTM and CDR2 as ANQGSEA. V dropped 7 bases and J dropped 1 base, with 7 bases sitting between them. In DNA, the CDR3 is TGCAGCGCCCGGGAGAACACTGAAGCTTTCTTT. It translates to CSARENTEAFF.

CDR3 DNA: TGTGCCAGCAGCCCTAAGGCGGTGGATACGCAGTATTTT. Protein product: CASSPKAVDTQYF. This sequence joins TRBV9 and TRBJ2-3; D not resolved. The CDR3 has 13 amino acids. Germline V gives CDR1 SGDLS, CDR2 YYNGEE. The V end lost 4 bases, the J end lost 6 bases, and 12 bases lay between the germline ends.

The V gene is TRBV2, the J gene TRBJ2-2, with 8 bases fitting TRBD2. The CDR3 has 17 amino acids. V was pared by 0 bases and J by 1 base, with 4 bases of the junction left unmatched. Germline assignment: CDR1 SNHLY and CDR2 FYNNEI. CDR3 bases: TGTGCCAGCAGTGAAGCGGGGGGGACTAGGAACACCGGGGAGCTGTTTTTT. Encoded protein: CASSEAGGTRNTGELFF.

The genes are TRBV5-1 and TRBJ1-3; D ambiguous. V lost 0 bases and J lost 3, with 7 bases in between. The CDR3 has 14 amino acids. Per germline, CDR1 SGHRS and CDR2 YFSETQ. The CDR3 region has the DNA TGCGCCAGCAGCTTGGCAGGAATTGGAAACACCATATATTTT. Its translation: CASSLAGIGNTIYF.

The V gene is TRBV7-9, the J gene TRBJ2-7, with a possible D match to TRBD2 (6 bases). Deletions cut 3 bases from V and 0 bases from J, with 18 bases between. CDR3 length equals 17 residues. Per the germline V gene, CDR1 is SEHNR and CDR2 is FQNEAQ (reference sequence). CDR3 in amino acids: CASSFSRREASSYEQYF. CDR3 nucleotide sequence: TGTGCCAGCAGCTTTTCAAGGCGGGAAGCCAGCTCCTACGAGCAGTACTTC.

This clone was detected once. The chain has TRBV27 and TRBJ1-1, with D possibly TRBD1 on 6 matching bases. The CDR3 has 17 residues. Germline V lookup: CDR1 MNHEY, CDR2 SMNVEV (reference sequence). The V end lost 4 bases, the J end lost 1 base, and 19 bases lay between the germline ends. CDR3 sequence reads: CASSSLARSTGNTEAFF. The CDR3 region has the DNA TGTGCCAGCAGTTCTCTAGCCCGATCGACAGGGAACACTGAAGCTTTCTTT.

The rearrangement links TRBV9 to TRBJ2-1, with D possibly being TRBD2 (6 bases). V shed 2 bases and J shed 12 bases, with 18 bases lying between them. Germline-derived CDR1 and CDR2 are SGDLS and YYNGEE. This CDR3 is 14 amino acids long. Here the CDR3 DNA reads TGTGCCAGCAGCGTTTCCGGACAAGGACTACGGCAGTTCTTC. Its translation: CASSVSGQGLRQFF.

In this sample, this clone turned up once. CDR3 in DNA: TGTGCCAGCAGTTGGGGCCCTATCCAAGAGACCCAGTACTTC. Translation: CASSWGPIQETQYF. The J gene is TRBJ2-5, the V gene TRBV28; D perhaps matches TRBD1 (5 bases). Trimming removed 4 bases from V and 1 base from J, with 10 bases in between. Looked up from germline, CDR1 is MDHEN and CDR2 is SYDVKM. The length of the CDR3 is 14 residues.

The chain is built from TRBV27 and TRBJ2-5, with a tentative D call TRBD2 (5 bases). CDR3 length equals 13 residues. V shed 5 bases and J shed 4 bases, with 11 bases lying between them. In germline, CDR1 is MNHEY, CDR2 SMNVEV (reference sequence). Here the CDR3 reads CASSLPGGETQYF. The CDR3 DNA reads as TGTGCCAGCAGTCTGCCCGGAGGAGAGACCCAGTACTTC.

The sample holds one count of this clone. The chain couples TRBV25-1 to TRBJ2-5; 9 bases fit TRBD2. CDR3 size: 16 residues. CDR1 is MGHDK and CDR2 is SYGVNS in the germline V gene. The ends lost 5 bases at V and 1 base at J; junction bases unmatched: 8. The CDR3 loop is CASSSPSGTGQETQYF. CDR3 sequence (DNA): TGTGCCAGCAGTTCACCTAGCGGGACCGGCCAAGAGACCCAGTACTTC.

The genes are TRBV7-8 and TRBJ2-2; TRBD2 aligns across 7 bases. Germline CDR1 is SGHVS and CDR2 is FQNEAQ. This CDR3 has 14 amino acids. V lost 11 bases, J lost 7 bases, and 13 bases stayed unmatched. CDR3 loop: CAVAGERFDGELFF. The CDR3 DNA reads as TGTGCCGTCGCGGGGGAAAGGTTCGACGGGGAGCTGTTTTTT.

The chain is built from TRBV7-9 and TRBJ2-3; weak D call: TRBD2 (5 bases). CDR1 is SEHNR and CDR2 is FQNEAQ in the germline V gene (reference sequence). V shed 2 bases and J shed 2 bases, with 11 bases lying between them. This CDR3 has 15 residues. CDR3 in amino acids: CASSLSAAYTDTQYF. Here the CDR3 DNA reads TGTGCCAGCAGCTTATCAGCGGCCTACACAGATACGCAGTATTTT.

V usage is TRBV5-4 and J usage is TRBJ2-3; no reliable D call. CDR1 and CDR2 from the germline V gene are SGHNT and YYREEE (reference sequence). V gave up 7 bases and J gave up 0 bases, with 9 bases separating them. The CDR3 loop spans 13 amino acids. The CDR3 region has the DNA TGTGCCAGCTCTGCGGATAGCACAGATACGCAGTATTTT. Protein product: CASSADSTDTQYF. The complete variable domain, with remaining parts taken from reference TRBV5-4 and TRBJ2-3, reads ETGVTQSPTHLIKTRGQQVTLRCSSQSGHNTVSWYQQALGQGPQFIFQYYREEENGRGNFPPRFSGLQFPNYSSELNVNALELDDSALYLCASSADSTDTQYFGPGTRLTVL.

V usage is TRBV7-8 and J usage is TRBJ2-1; 11 nucleotides line up with TRBD2. Trimming at V came to 1 base and at J to 4 bases, leaving 3 bases not matched to a gene. The CDR3 contains 16 residues. Per the germline V gene, CDR1 is SGHVS and CDR2 is FQNEAQ. CDR3 nucleotides: TGTGCCAGCAGCTTAGGACTAGCGGGGCTGTACAATGAGCAGTTCTTC. Translation gives CASSLGLAGLYNEQFF.

The V gene is TRBV6-1, the J gene TRBJ2-1; D is possibly TRBD1 (6 bases). There are 14 residues in the CDR3. V was shortened by 2 bases and J by 9 bases, with 14 bases between the two germline ends. CDR1 is MNHNS, CDR2 SASEGT, per germline. The CDR3 DNA follows: TGTGCCAGCAGTGAACAGCAGGGGTTGGGTGAGCAGTTCTTC. This sequence encodes CASSEQQGLGEQFF.

This clone was seen once. The V and J genes are TRBV28 and TRBJ2-1; TRBD2 agrees at 9 bases. With V trimmed by 5 bases and J by 7 bases, 6 bases remained unmatched. The CDR3 spans 14 residues. Germline lookup yields CDR1 MDHEN and CDR2 SYDVKM. DNA for the CDR3: TGTGCCAGCAGTAAGGGACTAGCACCTAATGAGCAGTTCTTC. Its protein is CASSKGLAPNEQFF.

This clone occurred a few times. The gene calls are TRBV28 and TRBJ1-2; no clear D gene. CDR1 and CDR2 from the germline V gene are MDHEN and SYDVKM. V dropped 5 bases and J dropped 4 bases, with 11 bases sitting between them. This CDR3 comprises 13 residues. CDR3 in amino acids: CASSIARGYGYTF. DNA for the CDR3: TGTGCCAGCAGTATTGCCCGGGGCTATGGCTACACCTTC.

The chain combines TRBV27 with TRBJ2-1; D remains ambiguous. V was cut by 6 bases and J by 0 bases, with 3 bases left in between. Germline CDR1 MNHEY, CDR2 SMNVEV (reference sequence). The CDR3 contains 12 residues. This CDR3 reads CASSNSYNEQFF. In DNA form, the CDR3 reads TGTGCCAGCAGCAACTCCTACAATGAGCAGTTCTTC.

This clone was seen a few times. The chain links TRBV7-2 to TRBJ1-5, with D possibly TRBD1 on 5 matching bases. V gave up 1 base and J gave up 5 bases, with 9 bases separating them. Germline V gene lookup returns CDR1 SGHTA and CDR2 FQGNSA. This CDR3 is 14 amino acids long. CDR3 nucleotides: TGTGCCAGCAGCTTAGTTTGGGGCGATCAGCCCCAGCATTTT. It is translated as CASSLVWGDQPQHF. Complete variable domain (other parts from reference TRBV7-2 and TRBJ1-5): GAGVSQSPSNKVTEKGKDVELRCDPISGHTALYWYRQSLGQGLEFLIYFQGNSAPDKSGLPSDRFSAERTGGSVSTLTIQRTQQEDSAVYLCASSLVWGDQPQHFGDGTRLSIL.

The rearrangement joins TRBV15 to TRBJ2-1; TRBD2 might be the D (5 bases). CDR1 LNHNV and CDR2 YYDKDF come from the germline V gene (reference sequence). V was trimmed by 0 bases and J by 0 bases, leaving 9 bases between them. This CDR3 contains 16 residues. CDR3 coding DNA: TGTGCCACCAGCAGAGATGACTATCGCTCCTACAATGAGCAGTTCTTC. Translated, it gives CATSRDDYRSYNEQFF.

The chain employs TRBV13 and TRBJ2-7; 9 bases are a match to TRBD2. V gave up 5 bases and J gave up 6 bases; unmatched junction bases: 11. The CDR3 totals 15 residues. Per the germline V gene, CDR1 is PRHDT and CDR2 is FYEKMQ (reference sequence). CDR3 nucleotide sequence: TGTGCCAGCAGCCCCTGGCGGGAGGGGTCGATCGAGCAGTACTTC. Residues: CASSPWREGSIEQYF.

This clone was seen a single time. A junction end diverges from the germline sequence, so it may reflect a read error. The chain carries TRBV7-9 and TRBJ1-2; D is unclear. The CDR3 length is 13 residues. Germline CDR1 is SEHNR and CDR2 is FQNEAQ (reference sequence). CDR3 sequence reads: CSSSKGLNYGYTF. The CDR3 DNA reads TGTTCCAGCAGCAAAGGACTTAACTATGGCTACACCTTC.

This clone was counted only a few times. The chain links TRBV2 to TRBJ2-1, with TRBD2 identical over 7 bases. The CDR3 is 15 residues long. V dropped 0 bases and J dropped 5; count of bases not matched to a gene: 4. Germline V gene lookup returns CDR1 SNHLY and CDR2 FYNNEI. CDR3 residues: CASSEAGGSHNEQFF. As DNA, the CDR3 is TGTGCCAGCAGTGAAGCGGGCGGGAGTCACAATGAGCAGTTCTTC.

With respect to this clone: One end of the junction is discordant with germline, which a read error may explain. Here the CDR3 reads CASSPLSGTDAFF. The CDR3 bases are TGTGCCAGCAGCCCTTTATCAGGGACTGATGCTTTCTTT. The rearrangement links TRBV5-6 to TRBJ1-1; tentatively, D is TRBD1 (5 bases). This CDR3 comprises 13 residues. Per germline, CDR1 SGHDT and CDR2 YYEEEE.

The chain employs TRBV11-2 and TRBJ2-1, with 14 bases fitting TRBD2. The CDR3 length is 19 residues. CDR1 is SGHAT, CDR2 FQNNGV, per germline. The ends lost 5 bases at V and 1 base at J; junction bases unmatched: 10. The CDR3 is CASSPTSGRVLESYNEQFF. The CDR3 nucleotides read TGTGCCAGCAGCCCGACTAGCGGGAGGGTCCTAGAGTCCTACAATGAGCAGTTCTTC.

The rearrangement links TRBV5-1 to TRBJ2-7; 9 bases line up with TRBD2. The V gene's germline CDR1 is SGHRS and CDR2 YFSETQ. The J segment lost 2 bases and the V segment lost 4 bases, leaving 4 bases of the junction unmatched. CDR3 size: 14 residues. DNA for the CDR3: TGCGCCAGCAGCATGACTAGCGGTCCCTACGAGCAGTACTTC. It yields the protein CASSMTSGPYEQYF.

This clone was seen only once. The rearrangement uses TRBV5-1 and TRBJ2-5, with TRBD1 as a possible D gene (6 bases). The CDR3 has 14 amino acids. Germline CDR1 SGHRS, CDR2 YFSETQ. Trimming took 0 bases from V and 6 from J, leaving 12 bases between them. The CDR3 sequence: CASSLAGQRQTQYF. The CDR3 DNA follows: TGCGCCAGCAGCTTGGCCGGACAGAGGCAGACCCAGTACTTC.

The rearrangement joins TRBV6-1 to TRBJ2-7; D remains unclear. The CDR3 runs 16 residues. Germline loops: CDR1 MNHNS, CDR2 SASEGT. V was trimmed by 3 bases and J by 0 bases, leaving 15 bases between them. CDR3 protein: CASSDPGGLSSYEQYF. CDR3 DNA sequence: TGTGCCAGCAGTGATCCTGGCGGCCTTAGCTCCTACGAGCAGTACTTC.

The chain is built from TRBV6-1 and TRBJ2-1; 11 bases map to TRBD2. The CDR3 is made up of 18 amino acids. Unmatched junction bases numbered 12, after V lost 4 bases and J lost 4 bases. Germline V gene data show CDR1 as MNHNS and CDR2 as SASEGT. This CDR3 is CASSVGVFGTSGYNEQFF. For the CDR3, the DNA is TGTGCCAGCAGTGTGGGGGTGTTCGGGACTAGCGGTTACAATGAGCAGTTCTTC.

J is TRBJ1-5 and V is TRBV5-1; TRBD1 agrees at 7 bases. The CDR3 runs to 13 residues. The germline CDR1 and CDR2 sequences are SGHRS and YFSETQ. Germline trimming cut 4 bases from V and 8 bases from J; bases unmatched to any gene: 6. DNA of the CDR3: TGCGCCAGCAGCCAGGGACAGTCGGAGCCCCAGCATTTT. Its protein product is CASSQGQSEPQHF.